These 23 T cell receptor beta chains originate from one sample sequenced in a study of blood T cell repertoires in COVID-19. Profiled with immunoSEQ multiplex PCR; TCRdb holds only in-frame clones, not every one. The sample contains around 250,000 clones, approximately 80% of which appear only once. The material sequenced was PBMCs or T cells enriched from blood (not recorded which). The receptors here all came from a man between 35 and 55 years old who had recovered from COVID-19.

This sequence joins TRBV2 and TRBJ2-3, with D perhaps matching TRBD1 (5 bases). There are 15 residues in the CDR3. Trimming took 4 bases from V and 0 from J, leaving 11 bases between them. Germline V gene lookup returns CDR1 SNHLY and CDR2 FYNNEI. CDR3 residues: CASSVDSRSTDTQYF. DNA for the CDR3: TGTGCCAGCAGTGTCGACAGTAGAAGCACAGATACGCAGTATTTT.

The CDR3 loop is CASSEVNFQETQYF. Written as DNA, the CDR3 is TGTGCCAGCAGTGAGGTTAACTTCCAAGAGACCCAGTACTTC. This sequence joins TRBV6-1 and TRBJ2-5; D is unresolved. There are 14 residues in the CDR3. Deletions cut 3 bases from V and 1 base from J, with 9 bases between. Per germline, CDR1 MNHNS and CDR2 SASEGT.

The chain couples TRBV5-1 to TRBJ1-1, with D maybe TRBD1 (6 bases). The CDR3 totals 14 residues. Trimming removed 6 bases from V and 5 bases from J, with 17 bases in between. From germline, CDR1 is SGHRS and CDR2 YFSETQ. The CDR3 spells CASTPRTQGTEAFF. The CDR3 DNA reads as TGCGCCAGCACTCCTAGGACCCAGGGGACTGAAGCTTTCTTT.

This clone has a single count. The chain has TRBV27 and TRBJ2-7; TRBD1 agrees at 7 bases. This CDR3 spans 13 amino acids. The V gene end was trimmed by 3 bases and the J gene end by 4 bases; junction bases not matched to a gene: 3. The V gene's germline CDR1 is MNHEY and CDR2 SMNVEV (reference sequence). DNA for the CDR3: TGTGCCAGCAGTTTCCGGGACAGATACGAGCAGTACTTC. It yields the protein CASSFRDRYEQYF.

In DNA, the CDR3 is TGTGCCAGCAGCCCGAGACAGTCTGGCTACACCTTC. As protein: CASSPRQSGYTF. The rearrangement joins TRBV7-9 to TRBJ1-2, with a possible D match to TRBD1 (5 bases). CDR1 is SEHNR and CDR2 is FQNEAQ in the germline V gene (reference sequence). The V end was cut by 5 bases, the J end by 7 bases, with 11 bases between. The CDR3 runs to 12 residues.

This clone was counted a single time. The V call is TRBV15, the J call TRBJ1-1, with TRBD1 as a possible D gene (6 bases). The CDR3 is 14 residues long. The V gene's germline CDR1 is LNHNV and CDR2 YYDKDF (reference sequence). The V gene lost 6 bases and the J gene lost 7 bases, with 18 bases spanning the gap. The CDR3 reads CATRRGGGDVEAFF. DNA of the CDR3: TGTGCCACCAGGAGGGGGGGAGGGGACGTTGAAGCTTTCTTT.

The genes are TRBV4-1 and TRBJ2-7; tentatively, D is TRBD2 (6 bases). Per the germline V gene, CDR1 is MGHRA and CDR2 is YSYEKL. Between the trimmed V and J ends, which lost 4 bases and 6 bases, there was a span of 22 bases. This CDR3 is built from 16 residues. The CDR3 protein is CASSPKASREAGEQYF. The CDR3 nucleotides read TGCGCCAGCAGCCCCAAGGCCAGCAGGGAGGCAGGCGAGCAGTACTTC.

The chain couples TRBV3-1 (or the pseudogene TRBV3-2) to TRBJ2-2; 12 positions match TRBD1. V shed 3 bases, J shed 1 base, and the junction held 9 bases outside the gene matches. CDR3 length: 19 amino acids. Germline V gene lookup returns CDR1 LGHDT and CDR2 YNNKEL (reference sequence). CDR3 DNA: TGTGCCAGCAGCCAGGCAGGGACAGGGGGCGTGTGGAACACCGGGGAGCTGTTTTTT. Encoded protein: CASSQAGTGGVWNTGELFF.

This clone was seen once. The chain employs TRBV7-9 and TRBJ1-2; TRBD1 aligns across 9 bases. V lost 4 bases, J lost 8 bases, and 2 bases stayed unmatched. CDR1 and CDR2 (germline): SEHNR, FQNEAQ (reference sequence). The CDR3 spans 12 residues. The CDR3 region has the DNA TGTGCCAGCAGCTCTGGACAGGGGGGCTACACCTTC. Translated, it gives CASSSGQGGYTF.

The CDR3 reads CASSWDNRGDNYGYTF. DNA of the CDR3: TGTGCCAGCAGCTGGGATAACAGGGGCGATAACTATGGCTACACCTTC. The chain recombines TRBV5-6 with TRBJ1-2; 7 nucleotides align to TRBD1. This CDR3 region has 16 residues. The V gene end was trimmed by 3 bases and the J gene end by 1 base; junction bases not matched to a gene: 9. Germline V gene sequence: CDR1 SGHDT, CDR2 YYEEEE.

This chain connects TRBV27 to TRBJ1-1, with D perhaps matching TRBD1 (5 bases). The CDR3 covers 13 residues. V lost 6 bases and J 4 bases, leaving 12 bases between the germline ends. Germline CDR1 reads MNHEY; CDR2 reads SMNVEV (reference sequence). Written as DNA, the CDR3 is TGTGCCAGCAGCCCAGGGTGGGCCACTGAAGCTTTCTTT. Translated: CASSPGWATEAFF.

The genes are TRBV27 and TRBJ1-2; TRBD1 matches 8 bases. Germline CDR1 is MNHEY and CDR2 is SMNVEV (reference sequence). The CDR3 is 14 residues long. The J segment lost 7 bases and the V segment lost 6 bases, leaving 10 bases of the junction unmatched. This CDR3 reads CASRVTGGVAGYTF. CDR3 nucleotides: TGTGCCAGCAGGGTCACAGGGGGGGTAGCTGGCTACACCTTC.

The chain recombines TRBV3-1 (or the pseudogene TRBV3-2) with TRBJ2-3; the match to TRBD1 covers 8 bases. The CDR3 covers 16 residues. With V trimmed by 4 bases and J by 6 bases, 12 bases remained unmatched. Germline values: CDR1 LGHDT, CDR2 YNNKEL (reference sequence). This CDR3 is CASSLRQGPGVDTQYF. The CDR3 region has the DNA TGTGCCAGCAGCCTTAGACAGGGGCCCGGGGTGGATACGCAGTATTTT.

The chain carries TRBV19 and TRBJ2-3; possible D gene TRBD2, 6 bases. This CDR3 has 12 residues. CDR1 is LNHDA, CDR2 SQIVND, per germline (reference sequence). Trimming left V 9 bases short and J 2 bases short, with 9 bases between. The CDR3 DNA reads as TGTGCCAGCCGACTAGACACAGATACGCAGTATTTT. It yields the protein CASRLDTDTQYF.

This clone has a handful of counts. The rearrangement uses TRBV2 and TRBJ1-1, with 8 nucleotides matching TRBD1. Germline lookup yields CDR1 SNHLY and CDR2 FYNNEI. This CDR3 contains 14 residues. With 5 bases clipped from V and 3 bases from J, the junction kept 5 bases outside the gene matches. The chain's CDR3 is CASSSTGGDTEAFF. CDR3 nucleotide sequence: TGTGCCAGCAGTTCTACAGGGGGAGACACTGAAGCTTTCTTT.

This rearrangement joins TRBV18 to TRBJ2-1, with 9 bases aligning to TRBD2. This CDR3 region has 15 residues. Germline V gene sequence: CDR1 KGHSH, CDR2 LQKENI. V shed 3 bases, J shed 10 bases, and the junction held 10 bases outside the gene matches. The CDR3 sequence: CASSPPLAGAGEQFF. The CDR3 nucleotides read TGTGCCAGCTCACCCCCCTTAGCGGGGGCGGGAGAGCAGTTCTTC.

This clone has only a few counts. The chain uses TRBV18 and TRBJ1-2; 8 bases align to TRBD1. Trimming took 6 bases from V and 7 from J; bases not matched to a gene: 10. Germline V CDR1 and CDR2: KGHSH, LQKENI. This CDR3 comprises 14 residues. CDR3 loop: CASSTSTGVTGYTF. In nucleotides, the CDR3 is TGTGCCAGCTCGACATCGACAGGGGTTACTGGCTACACCTTC.

The rearrangement uses TRBV19 and TRBJ2-5, with 13 bases aligning to TRBD2. This CDR3 region has 16 residues. Germline values: CDR1 LNHDA, CDR2 SQIVND (reference sequence). V was pared by 3 bases and J by 5 bases, with 6 bases of the junction left unmatched. The CDR3 DNA reads as TGTGCCAGTAGTATCGGACTAGCGGGAGAGGTGGAGACCCAGTACTTC. Amino acid sequence: CASSIGLAGEVETQYF.

The J gene is TRBJ2-1, the V gene TRBV7-6, with 7 bases lining up with TRBD1. The CDR3 consists of 17 residues. Trimming removed 5 bases from V and 6 bases from J; junction bases left unmatched: 16. Germline-derived CDR1 and CDR2 are SGHVS and FNYEAQ. The CDR3 DNA is TGTGCCAGCAGCGCTCCTCGTGGCAGGGGGTTGGGCAATGAGCAGTTCTTC. It translates to CASSAPRGRGLGNEQFF.

The chain uses TRBV7-8 and TRBJ1-2; D possibly corresponds to TRBD1 (5 bases). The CDR3 runs 14 residues. Germline V gene sequence: CDR1 SGHVS, CDR2 FQNEAQ. V was shortened by 1 base and J by 2 bases, with 8 bases between the two germline ends. The CDR3 region has the DNA TGTGCCAGCAGCTTAGGGGGCAACAACTATGGCTACACCTTC. Residues: CASSLGGNNYGYTF.

The V call is TRBV10-3, the J call TRBJ1-3, with TRBD1 as a possible D gene (5 bases). The germline gives CDR1 ENHRY, CDR2 SYGVKD. CDR3 length equals 13 residues. CDR3 region: CAIGAASGNTIYF. CDR3 nucleotides: TGTGCGATCGGGGCTGCCTCTGGAAACACCATATATTTT.

This chain connects TRBV5-6 to TRBJ1-2, with TRBD1 matching 7 bases. The ends lost 4 bases at V and 3 bases at J; junction bases unmatched: 9. The germline gives CDR1 SGHDT, CDR2 YYEEEE. CDR3 length: 15 amino acids. Here the CDR3 DNA reads TGTGCCAGCAGCCTAAAGAGGGGGCACGACTATGGCTACACCTTC. It yields the protein CASSLKRGHDYGYTF.

The CDR3 here is CASSQASGYDGYTF. DNA for the CDR3: TGTGCCAGCAGCCAAGCTTCAGGGTATGATGGCTACACCTTC. V is TRBV3-1 (or the pseudogene TRBV3-2) and J is TRBJ1-2; D possibly corresponds to TRBD1 (5 bases). Germline loops: CDR1 LGHDT, CDR2 YNNKEL (reference sequence). CDR3 size: 14 residues. V gave up 1 base and J gave up 6 bases, with 12 bases separating them.